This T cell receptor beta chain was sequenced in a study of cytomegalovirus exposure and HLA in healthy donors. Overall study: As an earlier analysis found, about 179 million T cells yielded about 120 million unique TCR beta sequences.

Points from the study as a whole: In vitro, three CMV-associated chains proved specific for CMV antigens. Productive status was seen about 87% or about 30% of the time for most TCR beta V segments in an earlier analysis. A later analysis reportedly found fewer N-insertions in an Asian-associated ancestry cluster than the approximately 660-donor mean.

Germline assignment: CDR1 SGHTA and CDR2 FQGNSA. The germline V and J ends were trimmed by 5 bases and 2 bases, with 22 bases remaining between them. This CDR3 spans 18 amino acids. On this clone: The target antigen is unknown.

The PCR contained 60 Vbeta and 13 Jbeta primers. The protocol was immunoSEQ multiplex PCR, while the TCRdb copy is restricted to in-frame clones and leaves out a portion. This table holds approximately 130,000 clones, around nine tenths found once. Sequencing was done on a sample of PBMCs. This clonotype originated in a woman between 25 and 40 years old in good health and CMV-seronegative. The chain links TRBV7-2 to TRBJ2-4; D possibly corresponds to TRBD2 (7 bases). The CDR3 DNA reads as TGTGCCAGCAGCGAAGGAATAGGGAGGGGGAGAACCAAAAACATTCAGTACTTC. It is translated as CASSEGIGRGRTKNIQYF.